Below are 25 T cell receptor beta chains sequenced from a single sample in a study of cytomegalovirus exposure and HLA in healthy donors. The study ran its PCR with 60 Vbeta and 13 Jbeta primers. Data came from immunoSEQ multiplex PCR; TCRdb stores just in-frame clones and leaves some out. The sample consists of roughly 170,000 clones, around 82% of them appearing once. Source material: PBMCs. The receptors come from a woman aged 50 to 60 in good health and CMV-seropositive.

As DNA, the CDR3 is TGTGCCAGCAGCTTAGGCTGGGCCCAAGCGGGGGAGACGACCCAGTACTTC. Translating gives CASSLGWAQAGETTQYF. V is TRBV13 and J is TRBJ2-5; TRBD2 matches at 8 bases. The V segment lost 0 bases and the J segment 7 bases; nucleotides outside the gene matches: 13. The CDR3 runs 17 residues. Per the germline V gene, CDR1 is PRHDT and CDR2 is FYEKMQ (reference sequence).

This chain joins TRBV30 and TRBJ1-1, with 8 bases matching TRBD1. In germline, CDR1 is GTSNPN, CDR2 SVGIG (reference sequence). Unmatched junction bases numbered 8, after V lost 2 bases and J lost 0 bases. CDR3 length: 16 amino acids. CDR3 amino acids: CAWSRSRTGMNTEAFF. In nucleotides, the CDR3 is TGTGCCTGGAGTCGAAGCCGGACAGGGATGAACACTGAAGCTTTCTTT.

This clone was found a few times. The chain recombines TRBV30 with TRBJ1-2; weak D call: TRBD1 (6 bases). CDR1 is GTSNPN, CDR2 SVGIG, per germline (reference sequence). This CDR3 contains 12 residues. V shed 4 bases and J shed 4 bases, with 10 bases lying between them. DNA of the CDR3: TGTGCCTGGACCAGGGGCTTCTATGGCTACACCTTC. Amino acids: CAWTRGFYGYTF.

The chain's CDR3 is CASSLEGQGYNSPLHF. For the CDR3, the DNA is TGTGCCAGCAGCTTAGAGGGACAGGGGTATAATTCACCCCTCCACTTT. This chain links TRBV7-6 with TRBJ1-6; 10 nucleotides agree with TRBD1. The CDR3 spans 16 residues. Germline V gene lookup returns CDR1 SGHVS and CDR2 FNYEAQ. V shed 1 base, J shed 4 bases, and the junction held 1 base outside the gene matches.

The chain combines TRBV21-1 with TRBJ2-7; the table assigns TRBD1, which was not confirmed against the DNA. TRBV21-1 is labeled a pseudogene. The CDR3 length is 16 residues. In nucleotides, the CDR3 is TGTGCCAGCAGCAAACCGACAGGGGGTAAGCCCTACGAGCAGTACTTC. Translation gives CASSKPTGGKPYEQYF.

The rearrangement links TRBV5-1 to TRBJ2-7; tentative D call: TRBD1 (5 bases). CDR3 length: 15 amino acids. Between the trimmed V and J ends, which lost 3 bases and 2 bases, there was a span of 15 bases. Germline V lookup: CDR1 SGHRS, CDR2 YFSETQ. The CDR3 DNA follows: TGCGCCAGCAGCTCCGGACATGTTGGGACCTACGAGCAGTACTTC. Translation: CASSSGHVGTYEQYF.

J is TRBJ1-6 and V is TRBV5-1; D possibly corresponds to TRBD1 (6 bases). The CDR3 loop spans 15 amino acids. Per the germline V gene, CDR1 is SGHRS and CDR2 is YFSETQ. V was shortened by 2 bases and J by 6 bases, with 12 bases between the two germline ends. The CDR3 is CASSLVVGGNSPLHF. DNA of the CDR3: TGCGCCAGCAGCTTAGTGGTAGGGGGTAATTCACCCCTCCACTTT. Supplemented by reference TRBV5-1 and TRBJ1-6, the full variable domain reads KAGVTQTPRYLIKTRGQQVTLSCSPISGHRSVSWYQQTPGQGLQFLFEYFSETQRNKGNFPGRFSGRQFSNSRSEMNVSTLELGDSALYLCASSLVVGGNSPLHFGNGTRLTVT.

This clone has just one count. The gene calls are TRBV7-9 and TRBJ2-5; weak D call: TRBD2 (7 bases). Germline loops: CDR1 SEHNR, CDR2 FQNEAQ (reference sequence). This CDR3 is built from 17 residues. Trimming shortened V by 4 bases and J by 0 bases, and 18 bases separated the two germline ends. For the CDR3, the DNA is TGTGCCAGCAGCTCAAAGGGGGGGGGACCGTACCAAGAGACCCAGTACTTC. It translates to CASSSKGGGPYQETQYF. The whole variable domain, remainder taken from reference TRBV7-9 and TRBJ2-5, is DTGVSQNPRHKITKRGQNVTFRCDPISEHNRLYWYRQTLGQGPEFLTYFQNEAQLEKSRLLSDRFSAERPKGSFSTLEIQRTEQGDSAMYLCASSSKGGGPYQETQYFGPGTRLLVL.

V and J are TRBV9 and TRBJ2-5, with D possibly being TRBD2 (6 bases). With 1 base removed from V and 5 bases from J, the gap between germline ends came to 12 bases. The CDR3 runs to 14 residues. Germline assignment: CDR1 SGDLS and CDR2 YYNGEE. The CDR3 DNA reads TGTGCCAGCAGCGTATTCGGGGGAGAGGAGACCCAGTACTTC. Residues: CASSVFGGEETQYF.

This clone was seen just once. This chain joins TRBV27 and TRBJ1-6, with a tentative D call TRBD1 (6 bases). Trimming cost V 5 bases and J 8 bases, with 16 bases left between them. Germline V gives CDR1 MNHEY, CDR2 SMNVEV (reference sequence). The CDR3 is 15 amino acids. CDR3 amino acids: CASSRDMDGYSPLHF. The CDR3 nucleotides read TGTGCCAGCAGTAGGGACATGGATGGGTATTCACCCCTCCACTTT.

V is TRBV5-4 and J is TRBJ2-7, with 8 bases matching TRBD1. The CDR3 length is 13 residues. The germline V gene encodes CDR1 SGHNT and CDR2 YYREEE (reference sequence). V was clipped by 4 bases and J by 3 bases; unmatched bases: 3. The CDR3 spells CASSRTGIYEQYF. CDR3 sequence (DNA): TGTGCCAGCAGCCGGACAGGGATCTACGAGCAGTACTTC.

This clone has a single count. CDR3 residues: CASSLVWGGEAFF. CDR3 sequence (DNA): TGTGCCAGCAGCTTAGTGTGGGGAGGTGAGGCTTTCTTT. The chain joins TRBV7-2 to TRBJ1-1, with unresolved D. With 1 base removed from V and 11 bases from J, the gap between germline ends came to 14 bases. Germline V gene data show CDR1 as SGHTA and CDR2 as FQGNSA. The CDR3 consists of 13 residues.

The chain carries TRBV6-1 and TRBJ1-3; D unresolved. The CDR3 spans 17 residues. Trimming left V 1 base short and J 2 bases short, with 15 bases between. Germline CDR1 and CDR2: MNHNS and SASEGT. Written as DNA, the CDR3 is TGTGCCAGCAGTGAAGGACTCCTTCACGGGACTGGAAACACCATATATTTT. It specifies CASSEGLLHGTGNTIYF.

The rearrangement joins TRBV27 to TRBJ1-1; D is possibly TRBD1 (6 bases). From germline, CDR1 is MNHEY and CDR2 SMNVEV (reference sequence). CDR3 length: 14 amino acids. The germline V and J ends were trimmed by 6 bases and 1 base, with 12 bases remaining between them. The CDR3 sequence is CASRDGTRNTEAFF. The CDR3 region has the DNA TGTGCCAGCAGGGACGGGACAAGGAACACTGAAGCTTTCTTT.

The chain is built from TRBV6-5 and TRBJ1-6; 9 positions match TRBD1. The CDR3 totals 14 residues. Trimming cost V 5 bases and J 13 bases; bases outside gene matches: 9. The germline CDR1 and CDR2 sequences are MNHEY and SVGAGI. The CDR3 region has the DNA TGTGCCAGCAGTGTCCGGGACAGGGACTTTCCCCTCCACTTT. Its translation: CASSVRDRDFPLHF.

This clone has a handful of counts. The chain uses TRBV5-8 and TRBJ1-5; a weak D match, TRBD1 (5 bases). Germline CDR1 reads SGHTS; CDR2 reads YDEGEE. With 0 bases removed from V and 5 bases from J, the gap between germline ends came to 12 bases. This CDR3 comprises 15 residues. CDR3 DNA: TGTGCCAGCAGCTTGGTTCGGGGGTGGGATCAGCCCCAGCATTTT. Protein product: CASSLVRGWDQPQHF.

Note on this clone: Additional DNA sequences in this sample encode the identical CDR3. The chain uses TRBV5-1 and TRBJ2-3; D is ambiguous. The CDR3 runs 14 residues. The germline CDR1 and CDR2 sequences are SGHRS and YFSETQ. V lost 1 base and J lost 1, with 7 bases in between. The CDR3 sequence is CASSLPSGTDTQYF. The CDR3 nucleotides read TGCGCCAGCAGCTTGCCAAGCGGCACAGATACGCAGTATTTT.

The chain recombines TRBV6-1 with TRBJ2-1; tentatively, D is TRBD1 (5 bases). The CDR3 runs 17 residues. Germline CDR1 is MNHNS and CDR2 is SASEGT. The V and J ends lost 3 bases and 1 base respectively, with 16 bases between them. DNA for the CDR3: TGTGCCAGCAGTGATATAGCAGGGTATCGGTCCTACAATGAGCAGTTCTTC. Its protein is CASSDIAGYRSYNEQFF.

The chain carries TRBV5-1 and TRBJ2-7, with TRBD2 matching over 8 bases. Trimming took 0 bases from V and 2 from J; bases not matched to a gene: 4. This CDR3 region has 15 residues. The germline V gene has CDR1 SGHRS and CDR2 YFSETQ. The CDR3 DNA reads as TGCGCCAGCAGCTTGGTCGGGGGGGCCCCCTACGAGCAGTACTTC. It specifies CASSLVGGAPYEQYF.

The chain is built from TRBV7-3 and TRBJ2-7; TRBD1 aligns across 9 bases. CDR3 length: 13 residues. The germline V gene encodes CDR1 SGHTA and CDR2 FQGTGA. J lost 3 bases, V lost 3 bases, and 0 bases had no gene match. The CDR3 spells CASSLTGGYEQYF. CDR3 DNA: TGTGCCAGCAGCTTGACAGGGGGCTACGAGCAGTACTTC.

The V and J genes are TRBV29-1 and TRBJ2-1; the D gene is possibly TRBD1 (6 bases). The CDR3 sequence is 12 residues long. With 6 bases removed from V and 5 bases from J, the gap between germline ends came to 11 bases. From germline, CDR1 is SQVTM and CDR2 ANQGSEA. The CDR3 loop is CSVPTGNNEQFF. CDR3 sequence (DNA): TGCAGCGTGCCGACAGGCAACAATGAGCAGTTCTTC.

This sequence joins TRBV27 and TRBJ1-4; D remains unclear. The CDR3 extends over 14 amino acids. The germline V gene encodes CDR1 MNHEY and CDR2 SMNVEV (reference sequence). Trimming removed 3 bases at V and 4 bases at J, with 9 bases between. CDR3 loop: CASSLPGNNEKLFF. CDR3 sequence (DNA): TGTGCCAGCAGTTTGCCGGGGAATAATGAAAAACTGTTTTTT.

The V and J genes are TRBV28 and TRBJ2-7; D remains ambiguous. The CDR3 contains 12 residues. The germline CDR1 and CDR2 sequences are MDHEN and SYDVKM. V shed 8 bases and J shed 3 bases, with 11 bases lying between them. The CDR3 DNA reads as TGTGCCAGCGTTACCGGAGACTACGAGCAGTACTTC. It yields the protein CASVTGDYEQYF.

The chain is built from TRBV5-1 and TRBJ2-5; TRBD2 matches 9 bases. Germline V gene data show CDR1 as SGHRS and CDR2 as YFSETQ. The CDR3 runs to 17 residues. The V segment lost 0 bases and the J segment 5 bases; nucleotides outside the gene matches: 11. CDR3: CASSLVAVAGVAETQYF. The CDR3 nucleotides are TGCGCCAGCAGCTTGGTGGCTGTAGCGGGGGTGGCGGAGACCCAGTACTTC.

About this clone itself: Its ends do not fully match the called genes, so a read error is possible. J is TRBJ2-2 and V is TRBV5-4, with 11 bases identical to TRBD1. There are 16 residues in the CDR3. Germline assignment: CDR1 SGHNT and CDR2 YYREEE (reference sequence). The CDR3 reads CASSLGTGGATGELFF. The CDR3 nucleotides read TGTGCCAGCAGTTTGGGGACAGGGGGAGCGACCGGGGAGCTGTTTTTT.